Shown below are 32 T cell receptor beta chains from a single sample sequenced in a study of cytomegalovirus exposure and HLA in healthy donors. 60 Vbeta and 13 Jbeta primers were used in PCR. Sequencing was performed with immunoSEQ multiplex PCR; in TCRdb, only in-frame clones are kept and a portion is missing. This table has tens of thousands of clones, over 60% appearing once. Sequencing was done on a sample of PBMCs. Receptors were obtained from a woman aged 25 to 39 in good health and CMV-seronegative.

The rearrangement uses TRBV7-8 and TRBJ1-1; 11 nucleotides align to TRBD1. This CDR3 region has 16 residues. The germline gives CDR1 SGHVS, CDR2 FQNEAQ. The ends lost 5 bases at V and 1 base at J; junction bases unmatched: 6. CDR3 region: CASSQRDRGSNTEAFF. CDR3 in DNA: TGTGCCAGCAGCCAACGGGACAGGGGGTCGAACACTGAAGCTTTCTTT.

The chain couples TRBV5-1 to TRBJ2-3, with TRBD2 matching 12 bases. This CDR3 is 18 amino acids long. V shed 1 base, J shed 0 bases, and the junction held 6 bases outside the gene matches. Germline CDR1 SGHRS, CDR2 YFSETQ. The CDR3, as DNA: TGCGCCAGCAGCTTGCCTAGCGGGGGGGGATCTAGCACAGATACGCAGTATTTT. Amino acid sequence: CASSLPSGGGSSTDTQYF.

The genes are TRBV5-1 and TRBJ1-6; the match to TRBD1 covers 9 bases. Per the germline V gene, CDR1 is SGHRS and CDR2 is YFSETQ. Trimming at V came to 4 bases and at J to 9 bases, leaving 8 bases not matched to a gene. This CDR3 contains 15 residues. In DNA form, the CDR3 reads TGCGCCAGCAGCCCCTATGACAGGGGGGTTTCACCCCTCCACTTT. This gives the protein CASSPYDRGVSPLHF.

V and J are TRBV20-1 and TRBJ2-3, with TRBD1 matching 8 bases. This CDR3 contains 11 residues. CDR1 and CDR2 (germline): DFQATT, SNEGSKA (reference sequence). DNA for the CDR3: TGCAGGACAGGGGACGAGGATACGCAGTATTTT. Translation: CRTGDEDTQYF.

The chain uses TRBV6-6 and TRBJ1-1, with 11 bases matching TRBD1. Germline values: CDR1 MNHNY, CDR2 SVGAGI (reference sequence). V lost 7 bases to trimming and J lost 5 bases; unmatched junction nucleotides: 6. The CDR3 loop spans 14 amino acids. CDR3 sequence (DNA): TGTGCCAGCACCCTAGGGACAGGGGGAACTGAAGCTTTCTTT. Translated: CASTLGTGGTEAFF.

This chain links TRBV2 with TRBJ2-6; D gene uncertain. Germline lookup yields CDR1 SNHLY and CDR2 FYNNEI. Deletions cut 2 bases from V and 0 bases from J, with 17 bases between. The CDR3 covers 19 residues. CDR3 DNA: TGTGCCAGCAGTGAAAATGGTGTTGTCCCGAGCTCTGGGGCCAACGTCCTGACTTTC. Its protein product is CASSENGVVPSSGANVLTF.

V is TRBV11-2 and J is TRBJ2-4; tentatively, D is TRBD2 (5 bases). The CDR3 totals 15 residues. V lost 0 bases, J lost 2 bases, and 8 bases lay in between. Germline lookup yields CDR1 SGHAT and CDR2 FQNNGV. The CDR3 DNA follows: TGTGCCAGCAGCTTAGATTACGGGACCAAAAACATTCAGTACTTC. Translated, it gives CASSLDYGTKNIQYF. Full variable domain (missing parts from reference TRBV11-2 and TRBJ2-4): EAGVAQSPRYKIIEKRQSVAFWCNPISGHATLYWYQQILGQGPKLLIQFQNNGVVDDSQLPKDRFSAERLKGVDSTLKIQPAKLEDSAVYLCASSLDYGTKNIQYFGAGTRLSVL.

This chain's CDR3 is CAWSLGLAAYNEQFF. The CDR3 nucleotides are TGTGCCTGGAGTTTGGGACTAGCTGCCTACAATGAGCAGTTCTTC. This chain connects TRBV30 to TRBJ2-1, with 9 nucleotides matching TRBD2. Germline CDR1 GTSNPN, CDR2 SVGIG (reference sequence). The J segment lost 2 bases and the V segment lost 2 bases, leaving 4 bases of the junction unmatched. The CDR3 length is 15 residues. Full variable domain (remainder filled in from reference TRBV30 and TRBJ2-1): SQTIHQWPATLVQPVGSPLSLECTVEGTSNPNLYWYRQAAGRGLQLLFYSVGIGQISSEVPQNLSASRPQDRQFILSSKKLLLSDSGFYLCAWSLGLAAYNEQFFGPGTRLTVL.

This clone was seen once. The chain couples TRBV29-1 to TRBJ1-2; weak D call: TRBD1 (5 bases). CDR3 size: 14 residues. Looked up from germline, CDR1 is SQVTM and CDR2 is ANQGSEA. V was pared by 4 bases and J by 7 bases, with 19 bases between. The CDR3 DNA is TGCAGCGTTGTTCCCGGGACTACTACGGGTGGCTACACCTTC. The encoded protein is CSVVPGTTTGGYTF.

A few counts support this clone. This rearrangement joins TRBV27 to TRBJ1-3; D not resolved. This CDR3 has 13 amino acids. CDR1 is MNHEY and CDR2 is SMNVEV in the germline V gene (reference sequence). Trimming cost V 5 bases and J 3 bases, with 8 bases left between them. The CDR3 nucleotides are TGTGCCAGCAGTGCCAGTGGTGGAAACACCATATATTTT. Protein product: CASSASGGNTIYF.

This CDR3 reads CASREGARYEQYF. CDR3 sequence (DNA): TGTGCCAGCAGGGAAGGGGCTCGATACGAGCAGTACTTC. This chain uses TRBV28 with TRBJ2-7; D might be TRBD1 (5 bases). The CDR3 covers 13 residues. The germline CDR1 and CDR2 sequences are MDHEN and SYDVKM. Trimming shortened V by 6 bases and J by 4 bases, and 13 bases separated the two germline ends.

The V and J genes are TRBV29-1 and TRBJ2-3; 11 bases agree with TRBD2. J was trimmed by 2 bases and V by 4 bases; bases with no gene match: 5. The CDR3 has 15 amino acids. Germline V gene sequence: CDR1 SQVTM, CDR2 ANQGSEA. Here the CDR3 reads CSVGGTSGYTDTQYF. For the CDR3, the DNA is TGCAGCGTTGGGGGGACTAGCGGATACACAGATACGCAGTATTTT.

CDR3 protein: CASSPELDGELFF. DNA for the CDR3: TGTGCCAGCAGCCCAGAACTAGACGGGGAGCTGTTTTTT. The rearrangement uses TRBV14 and TRBJ2-2, with D possibly matching TRBD2 (5 bases). Trimming took off 4 bases at V and 7 bases at J, with 10 bases between the two ends. The germline CDR1 and CDR2 sequences are SGHDN and FVKESK. This CDR3 region has 13 residues. Full variable domain (rest looked up from reference TRBV14 and TRBJ2-2): EAGVTQFPSHSVIEKGQTVTLRCDPISGHDNLYWYRRVMGKEIKFLLHFVKESKQDESGMPNNRFLAERTGGTYSTLKVQPAELEDSGVYFCASSPELDGELFFGEGSRLTVL.

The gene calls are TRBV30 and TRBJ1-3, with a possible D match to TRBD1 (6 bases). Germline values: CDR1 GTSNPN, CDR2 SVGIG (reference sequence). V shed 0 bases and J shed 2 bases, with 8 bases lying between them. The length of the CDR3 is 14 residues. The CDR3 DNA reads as TGTGCCTGGAGTGTACAGGGAGCTGGAAACACCATATATTTT. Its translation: CAWSVQGAGNTIYF.

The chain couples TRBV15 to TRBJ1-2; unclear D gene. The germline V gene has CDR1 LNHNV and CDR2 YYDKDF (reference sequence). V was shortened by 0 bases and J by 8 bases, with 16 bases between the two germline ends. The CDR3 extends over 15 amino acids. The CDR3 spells CATSRDRVIPMGYTF. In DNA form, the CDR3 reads TGTGCCACCAGCAGAGATCGGGTGATTCCGATGGGCTACACCTTC.

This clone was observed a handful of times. CDR3 in amino acids: CASRDSSNQPQHF. CDR3 bases: TGTGCCAGCAGGGACAGTAGCAATCAGCCCCAGCATTTT. This rearrangement joins TRBV6-5 to TRBJ1-5; D might be TRBD1 (6 bases). This CDR3 spans 13 amino acids. CDR1 and CDR2 (germline): MNHEY, SVGAGI. The ends were cut back, 6 bases at V and 0 bases at J, with 6 bases in the middle.

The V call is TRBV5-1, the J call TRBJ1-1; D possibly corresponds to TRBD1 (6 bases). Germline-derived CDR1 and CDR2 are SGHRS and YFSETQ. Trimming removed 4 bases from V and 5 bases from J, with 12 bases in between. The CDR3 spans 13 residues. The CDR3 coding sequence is TGCGCCAGCAGCGTATGGGGGCAGACTGAAGCTTTCTTT. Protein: CASSVWGQTEAFF.

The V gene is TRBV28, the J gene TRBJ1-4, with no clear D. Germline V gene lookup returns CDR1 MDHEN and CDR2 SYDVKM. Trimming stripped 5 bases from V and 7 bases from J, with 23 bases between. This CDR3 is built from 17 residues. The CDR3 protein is CASSMISDGKGGEKLFF. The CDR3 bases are TGTGCCAGCAGTATGATATCGGACGGAAAGGGAGGTGAAAAACTGTTTTTT. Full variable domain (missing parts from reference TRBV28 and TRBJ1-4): DVKVTQSSRYLVKRTGEKVFLECVQDMDHENMFWYRQDPGLGLRLIYFSYDVKMKEKGDIPEGYSVSREKKERFSLILESASTNQTSMYLCASSMISDGKGGEKLFFGSGTQLSVL.

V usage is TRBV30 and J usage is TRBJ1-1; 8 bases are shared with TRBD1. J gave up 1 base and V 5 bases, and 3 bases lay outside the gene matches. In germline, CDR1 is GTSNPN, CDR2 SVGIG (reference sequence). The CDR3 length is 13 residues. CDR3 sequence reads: CAWDRGANTEAFF. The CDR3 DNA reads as TGTGCCTGGGACAGGGGCGCGAACACTGAAGCTTTCTTT.

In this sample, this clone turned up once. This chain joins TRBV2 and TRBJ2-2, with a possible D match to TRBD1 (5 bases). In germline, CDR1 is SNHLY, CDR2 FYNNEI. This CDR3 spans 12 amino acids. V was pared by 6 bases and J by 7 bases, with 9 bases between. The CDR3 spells CASSLGDGELFF. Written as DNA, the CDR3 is TGTGCCAGCAGCCTAGGGGACGGGGAGCTGTTTTTT. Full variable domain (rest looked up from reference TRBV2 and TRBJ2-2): EPEVTQTPSHQVTQMGQEVILRCVPISNHLYFYWYRQILGQKVEFLVSFYNNEISEKSEIFDDQFSVERPDGSNFTLKIRSTKLEDSAMYFCASSLGDGELFFGEGSRLTVL.

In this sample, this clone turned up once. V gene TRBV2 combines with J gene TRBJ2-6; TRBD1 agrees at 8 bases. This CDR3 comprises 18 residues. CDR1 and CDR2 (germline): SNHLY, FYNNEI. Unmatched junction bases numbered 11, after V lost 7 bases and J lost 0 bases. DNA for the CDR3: TGTGCCAGCAATTTACAGGGGGTCCTTAGCTCTGGGGCCAACGTCCTGACTTTC. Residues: CASNLQGVLSSGANVLTF.

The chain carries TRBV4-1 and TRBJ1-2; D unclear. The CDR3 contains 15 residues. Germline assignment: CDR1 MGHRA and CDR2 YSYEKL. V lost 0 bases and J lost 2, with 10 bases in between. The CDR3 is CASSQDGRENYGYTF. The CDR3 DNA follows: TGCGCCAGCAGCCAAGACGGACGGGAAAACTATGGCTACACCTTC.

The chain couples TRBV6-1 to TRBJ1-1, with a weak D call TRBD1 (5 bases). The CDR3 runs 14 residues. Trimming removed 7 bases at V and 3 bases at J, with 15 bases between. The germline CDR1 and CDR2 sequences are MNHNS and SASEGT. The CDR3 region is CASTSKGRDTEAFF. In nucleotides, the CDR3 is TGTGCCAGCACATCTAAGGGGCGCGACACTGAAGCTTTCTTT.

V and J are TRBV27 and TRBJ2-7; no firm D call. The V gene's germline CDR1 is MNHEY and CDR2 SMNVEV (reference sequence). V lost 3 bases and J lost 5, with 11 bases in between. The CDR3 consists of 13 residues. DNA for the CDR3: TGTGCCAGCAGTTTCACTTGGAGCGACGAGCAGTACTTC. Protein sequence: CASSFTWSDEQYF.

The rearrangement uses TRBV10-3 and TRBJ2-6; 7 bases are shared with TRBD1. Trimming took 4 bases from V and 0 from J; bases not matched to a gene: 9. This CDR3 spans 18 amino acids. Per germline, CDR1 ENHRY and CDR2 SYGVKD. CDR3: CAISVNLGTVSGANVLTF. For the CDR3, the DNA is TGTGCCATCAGTGTTAACCTTGGGACAGTCTCTGGGGCCAACGTCCTGACTTTC.

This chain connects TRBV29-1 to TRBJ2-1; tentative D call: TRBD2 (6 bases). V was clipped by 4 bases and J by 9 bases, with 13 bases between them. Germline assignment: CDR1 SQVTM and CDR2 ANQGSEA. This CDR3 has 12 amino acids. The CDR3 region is CSVGLVQSEQFF. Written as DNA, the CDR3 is TGCAGCGTTGGACTAGTACAATCTGAGCAGTTCTTC.

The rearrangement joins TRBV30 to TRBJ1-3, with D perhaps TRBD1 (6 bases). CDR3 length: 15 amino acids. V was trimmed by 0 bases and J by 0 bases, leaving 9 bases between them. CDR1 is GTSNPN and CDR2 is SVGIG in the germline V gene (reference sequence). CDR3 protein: CAWSVGQLSGNTIYF. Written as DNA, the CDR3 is TGTGCCTGGAGTGTAGGACAGCTCTCTGGAAACACCATATATTTT. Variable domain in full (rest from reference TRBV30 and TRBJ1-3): SQTIHQWPATLVQPVGSPLSLECTVEGTSNPNLYWYRQAAGRGLQLLFYSVGIGQISSEVPQNLSASRPQDRQFILSSKKLLLSDSGFYLCAWSVGQLSGNTIYFGEGSWLTVV.

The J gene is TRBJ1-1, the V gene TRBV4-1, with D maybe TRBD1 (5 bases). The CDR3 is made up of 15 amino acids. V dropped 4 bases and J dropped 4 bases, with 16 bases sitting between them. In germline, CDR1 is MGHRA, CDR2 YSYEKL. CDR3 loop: CASSPEEGPFTEAFF. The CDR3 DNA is TGCGCCAGCAGCCCCGAGGAGGGGCCGTTCACTGAAGCTTTCTTT.

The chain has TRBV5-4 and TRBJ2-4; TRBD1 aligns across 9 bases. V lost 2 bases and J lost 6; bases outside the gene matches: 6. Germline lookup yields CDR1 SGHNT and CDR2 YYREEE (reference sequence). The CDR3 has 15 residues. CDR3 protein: CASSLTGTGSNIQYF. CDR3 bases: TGTGCCAGCAGCTTAACCGGGACAGGGTCAAACATTCAGTACTTC.

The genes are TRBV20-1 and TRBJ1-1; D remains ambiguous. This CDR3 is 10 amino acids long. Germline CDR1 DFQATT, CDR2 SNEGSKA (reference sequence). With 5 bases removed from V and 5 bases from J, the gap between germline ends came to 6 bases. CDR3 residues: CSAPITEAFF. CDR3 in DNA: TGCAGTGCTCCTATTACTGAAGCTTTCTTT.

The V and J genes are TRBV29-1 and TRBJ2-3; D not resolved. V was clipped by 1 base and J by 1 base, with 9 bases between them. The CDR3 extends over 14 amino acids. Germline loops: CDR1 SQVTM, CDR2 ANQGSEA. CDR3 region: CSVEAGGGTDTQYF. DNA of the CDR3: TGCAGCGTTGAAGCCGGTGGAGGCACAGATACGCAGTATTTT.

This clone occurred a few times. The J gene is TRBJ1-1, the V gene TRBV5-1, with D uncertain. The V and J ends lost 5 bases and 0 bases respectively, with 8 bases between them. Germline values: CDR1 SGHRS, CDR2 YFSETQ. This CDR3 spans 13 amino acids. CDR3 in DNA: TGCGCCAGCAGAAAGGAGATGAACACTGAAGCTTTCTTT. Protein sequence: CASRKEMNTEAFF.